Below are 21 T cell receptor beta chains sequenced from a single sample in a study of cytomegalovirus exposure and HLA in healthy donors. PCR used 60 Vbeta primers and 13 Jbeta primers. This table comes from immunoSEQ multiplex PCR, and its TCRdb copy is limited to in-frame clones, with some not included. Altogether approximately 95,000 clones are present, just under 80% being singletons, with the ten largest covering about 4%. The sample consisted of PBMCs. These receptors were obtained from a woman aged 40 to 55 in good health and CMV-seropositive.

This clone was observed once. The chain couples TRBV10-1 to TRBJ2-1; 9 nucleotides match TRBD1. This CDR3 comprises 14 residues. Looked up from germline, CDR1 is WNHNN and CDR2 is SYGVQD (reference sequence). V lost 5 bases to trimming and J lost 7 bases; unmatched junction nucleotides: 6. In nucleotides, the CDR3 is TGCGCCAGCAGTAGGGACAGGGCGGGGAATGAGCAGTTCTTC. The encoded protein is CASSRDRAGNEQFF.

This clone appeared a single time. The rearrangement uses TRBV29-1 and TRBJ2-3; 8 bases are shared with TRBD1. The CDR3 runs 13 residues. Germline V gene sequence: CDR1 SQVTM, CDR2 ANQGSEA. V gave up 3 bases and J gave up 4 bases; unmatched junction bases: 3. The CDR3 DNA is TGCAGCGTTGAGACAGGGGTCGCAGATACGCAGTATTTT. As protein: CSVETGVADTQYF.

The rearrangement joins TRBV5-1 to TRBJ2-5; 9 bases are a match to TRBD2. Per germline, CDR1 SGHRS and CDR2 YFSETQ. CDR3 length: 15 residues. V gave up 5 bases and J gave up 4 bases; unmatched junction bases: 9. The CDR3 DNA reads TGCGCCAGCAGAGGCGGGAGGGCCGGGGGAGAGACCCAGTACTTC. Translated: CASRGGRAGGETQYF.

The chain has TRBV6-5 and TRBJ2-1, with D hard to call. The V end was cut by 2 bases, the J end by 8 bases, with 4 bases between. Germline CDR1 MNHEY, CDR2 SVGAGI. The CDR3 extends over 11 amino acids. CDR3 residues: CASSYRDEQFF. The CDR3 coding sequence is TGTGCCAGCAGTTACCGGGATGAGCAGTTCTTC.

V is TRBV15 and J is TRBJ2-1, with a possible D match to TRBD2 (5 bases). V lost 5 bases and J lost 6, with 17 bases in between. CDR3 length equals 15 residues. Germline CDR1 reads LNHNV; CDR2 reads YYDKDF (reference sequence). CDR3: CATSQRRGSFNEQFF. The CDR3 DNA sequence: TGTGCCACCAGCCAGAGGCGCGGGTCTTTCAATGAGCAGTTCTTC.

V usage is TRBV28 and J usage is TRBJ1-2, with 11 bases matching TRBD1. J lost 8 bases, V lost 4 bases, and 6 bases had no gene match. This CDR3 has 14 amino acids. Germline V gene data show CDR1 as MDHEN and CDR2 as SYDVKM. The CDR3 sequence: CASSSGQGEMGYTF. CDR3 nucleotides: TGTGCCAGCAGTTCGGGACAGGGGGAAATGGGCTACACCTTC.

CDR3 nucleotides: TGTGCCAGCAGCTTTACGAGCTCCTACAATGAGCAGTTCTTC. It yields the protein CASSFTSSYNEQFF. V and J are TRBV5-4 and TRBJ2-1; D not resolved. Trimming left V 2 bases short and J 0 bases short, with 6 bases between. This CDR3 has 14 residues. CDR1 is SGHNT, CDR2 YYREEE, per germline (reference sequence).

This sequence joins TRBV11-3 and TRBJ1-2, with 12 bases that match TRBD1. The CDR3 has 14 amino acids. The V segment lost 3 bases and the J segment 6 bases; nucleotides outside the gene matches: 2. Germline assignment: CDR1 SGHNT and CDR2 YENEEA. Here the CDR3 DNA reads TGTGCCAGCAGCTTGGGACAGGGGGCCAATGGCTACACCTTC. Translating gives CASSLGQGANGYTF.

The sample holds a few counts of this clone. The chain combines TRBV7-2 with TRBJ1-2; D not certain. This CDR3 comprises 14 residues. The germline V gene encodes CDR1 SGHTA and CDR2 FQGNSA. Trimming pared 1 base from V and 5 bases from J, leaving 11 bases between. The CDR3, as DNA: TGTGCCAGCAGCTTAGTGGCTGACAAATATGGCTACACCTTC. It is translated as CASSLVADKYGYTF. The variable domain in full, with the rest retrieved from reference TRBV7-2 and TRBJ1-2, is GAGVSQSPSNKVTEKGKDVELRCDPISGHTALYWYRQSLGQGLEFLIYFQGNSAPDKSGLPSDRFSAERTGGSVSTLTIQRTQQEDSAVYLCASSLVADKYGYTFGSGTRLTVV.

The rearrangement links TRBV7-8 to TRBJ2-7; 11 bases are a match to TRBD2. The germline CDR1 and CDR2 sequences are SGHVS and FQNEAQ. This CDR3 spans 16 amino acids. Germline trimming cut 3 bases from V and 4 bases from J; bases unmatched to any gene: 8. For the CDR3, the DNA is TGTGCCAGCAGCTTGTTAGCGGGAGGGCCGGTGTACGAGCAGTACTTC. Translating gives CASSLLAGGPVYEQYF.

This chain joins TRBV5-5 and TRBJ1-1; possible D gene TRBD1, 5 bases. The V gene's germline CDR1 is SGHKS and CDR2 YYEKEE (reference sequence). V was pared by 2 bases and J by 3 bases, with 8 bases between. This CDR3 region has 13 residues. CDR3 in amino acids: CASSFKGDTEAFF. In nucleotides, the CDR3 is TGTGCCAGCAGCTTCAAAGGGGACACTGAAGCTTTCTTT. Filled out from reference TRBV5-5 and TRBJ1-1, the complete variable domain reads DAGVTQSPTHLIKTRGQQVTLRCSPISGHKSVSWYQQVLGQGPQFIFQYYEKEERGRGNFPDRFSARQFPNYSSELNVNALLLGDSALYLCASSFKGDTEAFFGQGTRLTVV.

In this sample, this clone turned up once. This sequence joins TRBV5-1 and TRBJ2-5; D is perhaps TRBD2 (5 bases). Trimming took 0 bases from V and 5 from J, leaving 14 bases between them. CDR1 is SGHRS, CDR2 YFSETQ, per germline. This CDR3 contains 15 residues. Written as DNA, the CDR3 is TGCGCCAGCAGCTTGGAACGCCCGCGCGGGGAGACCCAGTACTTC. Its protein product is CASSLERPRGETQYF.

This clone is a singleton in its sample. V gene TRBV5-1 combines with J gene TRBJ2-2, with D possibly TRBD1 on 6 matching bases. V was cut by 5 bases and J by 6 bases, with 17 bases left in between. CDR3 length equals 15 residues. Germline values: CDR1 SGHRS, CDR2 YFSETQ. In DNA form, the CDR3 reads TGCGCCAGCAGTAGATTACAGGGTTCTTCCGGGGAGCTGTTTTTT. Translation: CASSRLQGSSGELFF. The whole variable domain, remainder taken from reference TRBV5-1 and TRBJ2-2, is KAGVTQTPRYLIKTRGQQVTLSCSPISGHRSVSWYQQTPGQGLQFLFEYFSETQRNKGNFPGRFSGRQFSNSRSEMNVSTLELGDSALYLCASSRLQGSSGELFFGEGSRLTVL.

The CDR3: CATSAGTGGHFYEQYF. CDR3 sequence (DNA): TGTGCCACCAGTGCCGGGACAGGGGGACATTTCTACGAGCAGTACTTC. The chain combines TRBV15 with TRBJ2-7; TRBD1 matches at 11 bases. Looked up from germline, CDR1 is LNHNV and CDR2 is YYDKDF (reference sequence). The CDR3 extends over 16 amino acids. The ends lost 6 bases at V and 3 bases at J; junction bases unmatched: 10.

J is TRBJ1-4 and V is TRBV7-8, with D uncertain. Germline V gives CDR1 SGHVS, CDR2 FQNEAQ. V gave up 3 bases and J gave up 3 bases, with 8 bases separating them. The CDR3 sequence is 14 residues long. CDR3 coding DNA: TGTGCCAGCAGCTTTAGGAGTGCTAATGAAAAACTGTTTTTT. Translated, it gives CASSFRSANEKLFF.

The chain has TRBV5-4 and TRBJ2-3; no definite D call. The CDR3 contains 12 residues. The germline V gene has CDR1 SGHNT and CDR2 YYREEE (reference sequence). Deletions cut 2 bases from V and 3 bases from J, with 4 bases between. The CDR3 DNA follows: TGTGCCAGCAGCTTCCAAACAGATACGCAGTATTTT. As protein: CASSFQTDTQYF.

This rearrangement joins TRBV5-1 to TRBJ2-3; 7 bases agree with TRBD2. The CDR3 runs 17 residues. Germline values: CDR1 SGHRS, CDR2 YFSETQ. Trimming removed 2 bases from V and 1 base from J; junction bases left unmatched: 10. CDR3 sequence reads: CASSLLKGGLRTDTQYF. CDR3 nucleotide sequence: TGCGCCAGCAGCTTATTGAAGGGAGGGCTACGCACAGATACGCAGTATTTT.

The V gene is TRBV20-1, the J gene TRBJ1-2; 7 nucleotides match TRBD1. The CDR3 consists of 11 residues. V lost 5 bases, J lost 8 bases, and 5 bases stayed unmatched. Germline V gives CDR1 DFQATT, CDR2 SNEGSKA (reference sequence). The CDR3 bases are TGCAGTGCTCCAGGGGGGTGGGGCTACACCTTC. This codes for CSAPGGWGYTF.

The V gene is TRBV18, the J gene TRBJ2-7; 10 positions agree with TRBD1. CDR1 KGHSH and CDR2 LQKENI come from the germline V gene. The trim removed 2 bases at V and 5 bases at J, leaving 3 bases unmatched. The CDR3 sequence is 14 residues long. The CDR3 here is CASSPRTGGDEQYF. The DNA for the CDR3 is TGTGCCAGCTCACCAAGGACAGGGGGTGACGAGCAGTACTTC.

CDR3 sequence reads: CASSLGDRASAGQPQHF. The CDR3 DNA reads as TGTGCCAGCAGCTTAGGAGACAGGGCCTCGGCCGGTCAGCCCCAGCATTTT. This sequence joins TRBV7-8 and TRBJ1-5; TRBD1 matches at 7 bases. Germline CDR1 and CDR2: SGHVS and FQNEAQ. The CDR3 consists of 17 residues. Trimming at V came to 1 base and at J to 6 bases, leaving 12 bases not matched to a gene.

Worth noting for this clone: Different DNA sequences within this sample yield the same CDR3. The J gene is TRBJ2-1, the V gene TRBV10-3; the D is unclear. Per germline, CDR1 ENHRY and CDR2 SYGVKD. The CDR3 is 11 residues long. Trimming removed 5 bases from V and 6 bases from J, with 5 bases in between. CDR3 amino acids: CAISLGNEQFF. The CDR3 region has the DNA TGTGCCATCAGTCTAGGCAATGAGCAGTTCTTC.